The following is a TCR beta chain sequence with its context. The antigen remains unidentified. In germline, CDR1 is SGHNT, CDR2 YENEEA. V lost 2 bases and J lost 5, with 7 bases in between. The CDR3 sequence is 13 residues long. The method was immunoSEQ multiplex PCR; TCRdb's version includes in-frame clones alone and lacks a portion of them. The sample shows some 84,000 clones, roughly 93% of them seen only once. This specimen comes from a study of cytomegalovirus exposure and HLA in healthy donors. The donors formed part of the approximately 120-subject validation cohort, distinct from the approximately 670-subject first cohort. General study findings and limits: TCR beta chains numbering 164 were designated cytomegalovirus-associated. Many donors carried some public TCRs, although rarity characterized most TCR sequences. First-cohort TCR clusters tended to co-occur in the roughly 130 validation repertoires, a later analysis found.

This sequence originates from a man under 40 in good health and CMV-seronegative. Sequencing used PBMCs. V is TRBV11-3 and J is TRBJ2-1; D uncertain. This chain's CDR3 is CASSLNSNNEQFF. CDR3 in DNA: TGTGCCAGCAGCTTAAATAGTAACAATGAGCAGTTCTTC.